This T cell receptor beta chain was captured by sequencing in a study of T cell responses to AZD1222 COVID-19 vaccine. CDR3 length: 15 residues. With V trimmed by 5 bases and J by 5 bases, 4 bases remained unmatched. Germline CDR1 is SGDLS and CDR2 is YYNGEE. Assay: immunoSEQ multiplex PCR; the TCRdb copy retains only in-frame clones and omits some. The table lists fewer than 110,000 clones, approximately 90% of them singletons. Study conclusions and caveats: Among spike-specific TCRs, nearly half reportedly target unmutated variant regions.

Of note for this clone: Its matching antigen is unknown.

Sequences were derived from peripheral blood, sampled on day 0 of AZD1222 vaccination. The TCR comes from an adult in good health. The genes are TRBV9 and TRBJ2-2; 12 bases agree with TRBD2. The CDR3 is CASRGLAGPTGELFF. Written as DNA, the CDR3 is TGTGCCAGCAGAGGACTAGCGGGACCAACCGGGGAGCTGTTTTTT.